Listed below are T cell receptor beta chains from one sample, sequenced in a study of shared clonotypes between healthy human individuals. Libraries were prepared by immunoSEQ multiplex PCR; TCRdb keeps only in-frame clonotypes and omits some of them. In the table there are about 1.5 million clones, about 98% of which are singletons. The sequenced material came from naive CD4+ T cells sorted from blood. These receptors were taken from a man aged 25 to 45 in good health. The CDR3 runs from the conserved cysteine through the conserved F or W. A D gene is named only where the DNA matches it firmly. Size values are once, few and many counts, or a class for expanded clones, and some rows have none.

d_gene	v_gene	j_gene	abundance	CDR3nt	CDR3aa
.	TRBV5-1	TRBJ2-7	.	TGCGCCAGCAGCGGTGGACGGCAGGTCTACGAGCAGTACTTC	CASSGGRQVYEQYF
.	TRBV27	TRBJ2-1	once	TGTGCCAGCAGTTTATCGAGTGGGATCGCAAGCGGCTACAATGAGCAGTTCTTC	CASSLSSGIASGYNEQFF
.	TRBV30	TRBJ1-2	.	TGTGCCTGGAGATCCACCATAACAGGGAGGGCCTCAAGCTACACCTTC	CAWRSTITGRASSYTF
TRBD2	TRBV7-2	TRBJ2-7	.	TGTGCCAGCAGCTTAGGGCTGGCGGGAGGGCTCCGGAACGAGCAGTACTTC	CASSLGLAGGLRNEQYF
TRBD1	TRBV5-1	TRBJ2-7	.	TGCGCCAGCAGCTCTTTAGGGGGCGCCGAGCAGTACTTC	CASSSLGGAEQYF
TRBD2	TRBV2	TRBJ2-7	.	TGTGCCAGCAGTGTAACGGGACTAGCGTTACACGAGCAGTACTTC	CASSVTGLALHEQYF
.	TRBV11-3	TRBJ2-7	once	TGTGCCAGCAGCCCAGGGGCGGCCTACGAGCAGTACTTC	CASSPGAAYEQYF
.	TRBV28	TRBJ1-1	.	TGTGCCAGCAGTCGAACCTCAGGGCCTACTGAAGCTTTCTTT	CASSRTSGPTEAFF
TRBD2	TRBV29-1	TRBJ2-7	.	TGCAGCGTTGCTGGGGGGGATCGCATTTTTTTATTC	CSVAGGDRIFLF
TRBD1	TRBV2	TRBJ2-2	.	TGTGCCAGCAGGGCCGGGACAGGGCTTAACGGGGAGCTGTTTTTT	CASRAGTGLNGELFF
TRBD1	TRBV18	TRBJ2-7	.	TGTGCCAGCTCACCACTAGGACAGGGCGGCGAGCAGTACTTC	CASSPLGQGGEQYF
.	TRBV11-2	TRBJ1-2	.	TGTGCCAGCAGCCCTGCGGGGGATTATGGCTACACCTTC	CASSPAGDYGYTF
.	TRBV11-3	TRBJ2-1	.	TGTGCCAGCAGCTCCGGGACACGGGTCGGGGGTGAGCAGTTCTTC	CASSSGTRVGGEQFF
.	TRBV5-1	TRBJ1-2	.	TGCGCCAGCAGCAACGGCCCGAACTATGGCTACACCTTC	CASSNGPNYGYTF
.	TRBV19	TRBJ1-1	.	TGTGCCAGTAGTTTCACCGGGGGGACTGAAGCTTTCTTT	CASSFTGGTEAFF
.	TRBV6-1	TRBJ2-2	.	TGTGCCAGCAGTGGAACAGAGTCCGGGGAGCTGTTTTTT	CASSGTESGELFF
TRBD1	TRBV27	TRBJ1-4	.	TGTGCCAGCAGTAAGACAGGGTCTAATGAAAAACTGTTTTTT	CASSKTGSNEKLFF
.	TRBV9	TRBJ2-1	.	TGTGCCAGCAGCGTAGCTACCACGGGAGTCACTTGGGAGCAGTTCTTC	CASSVATTGVTWEQFF
.	TRBV15	TRBJ2-3	.	TGTGCCACCAGCAGAGATGGCGATACGCAGTATTTT	CATSRDGDTQYF
TRBD1	TRBV29-1	TRBJ1-1	.	TGCAGCACAGACAGGGGCCTGAACACTGAAGCTTTCTTT	CSTDRGLNTEAFF
TRBD2	TRBV27	TRBJ2-1	.	TGTGCCAGCAGTCAGCGGGGTATCGATGAGCAGTTCTTC	CASSQRGIDEQFF
TRBD1	TRBV27	TRBJ2-2	once	TGTGCCAGCAGTTTTGGCAGGGGGCGCGACGGGGAGCTGTTTTTT	CASSFGRGRDGELFF
.	TRBV7-9	TRBJ1-2	.	TGTGCCAGCAGCTCCGGGATTGCCTATGGCTACACCTTC	CASSSGIAYGYTF
TRBD2	TRBV7-2	TRBJ2-5	.	TGTGCCAGCAGCCAGACTAGCGGGAGAGGCCAAGAGACCCAGTACTTC	CASSQTSGRGQETQYF
TRBD2	TRBV5-1	TRBJ2-4	.	TGCGCCAGCAGCTTGATTGGCGGGAGGGGTGACATTCAGTACTTC	CASSLIGGRGDIQYF
.	TRBV28	TRBJ1-5	.	TGTGCCAGCCGAGTCAGCCGCGGGCTATCGGGCAATCAGCCCCAGCATTTT	CASRVSRGLSGNQPQHF
.	TRBV10-3	TRBJ2-7	once	TGTGCCGTCCTTTTACGGAGGGGGAACCTTTTTGACGAGCAGTACTTC	CAVLLRRGNLFDEQYF
.	TRBV6-6	TRBJ1-1	.	TGTGCCAGCACAGGAAGGTTTGACAGTGAAGCTTTCTTT	CASTGRFDSEAFF
.	TRBV18	TRBJ1-4	once	TGTGCCAGCTCACCACTGGGAGGGGTTGGTGAAAAACTGTTTTTT	CASSPLGGVGEKLFF
.	TRBV5-1	TRBJ2-7	once	TGCGCCAGCAGCCCCGGCTACGAGCAGTACTTC	CASSPGYEQYF
TRBD1	TRBV5-1	TRBJ2-2	.	TGCGCCAGCAGCGCCCCCACCGGGACAGGGTTTTCCGGGGAGCTGTTTTTT	CASSAPTGTGFSGELFF
.	TRBV29-1	TRBJ1-2	.	TGCAGCGTTGGGATCGTCAGCCGTGGCTACACCTTC	CSVGIVSRGYTF
TRBD2	TRBV7-9	TRBJ2-1	.	TGTGCCAGCAGCCCCCGGACTAGCGGGGCCTCCTACAATGAGCAGTTCTTC	CASSPRTSGASYNEQFF
TRBD1	TRBV29-1	TRBJ1-2	.	TGCAGCGTTAAGGGACAGGGCGCGGATGGCTACACCTTC	CSVKGQGADGYTF
TRBD1	TRBV18	TRBJ1-1	.	TGTGCCAGCTCAAACAGGGGCGACACTGAAGCTTTCTTT	CASSNRGDTEAFF
.	TRBV5-4	TRBJ1-1	.	TGTGCCAGCAGCCCTCGGAGGCAGGGTGAGGGCGGGGAAGCTTTCTTT	CASSPRRQGEGGEAFF
TRBD2	TRBV13	TRBJ2-7	.	TGTGCCAGCAGCTTAGGCCCTGGACTAGCGGGAGGGATTTCCTACGAGCAGTACTTC	CASSLGPGLAGGISYEQYF
.	TRBV2	TRBJ2-5	.	TGTGCCAGCAGTGAAGTTACCAACCAAGAGACCCAGTACTTC	CASSEVTNQETQYF
TRBD1	TRBV19	TRBJ2-7	.	TGTGCCAGCGGACAGGGTGCCTACGAGCAGTACTTC	CASGQGAYEQYF
.	TRBV4-1	TRBJ2-4	.	TGCGCCAGCAGCCAAGCGTGGGTGGATCGGGTAGCCAAAAACATTCAGTACTTC	CASSQAWVDRVAKNIQYF
.	TRBV19	TRBJ1-5	.	TGTGCCAGTAGATTTGGGGTGGGGATTCAGCCCCAGCATTTT	CASRFGVGIQPQHF
.	TRBV5-4	TRBJ2-1	.	TGTGCCAGCAGCTTCGGAATTGGGGGACGAGATTGGAATGAGCAGTTCTTC	CASSFGIGGRDWNEQFF
.	TRBV12-5	TRBJ2-1	.	TGTGCTAGTGGGGTGGGCAGCTCCTACAATGAGCAGTTCTTC	CASGVGSSYNEQFF
TRBD1	TRBV4-2	TRBJ1-5	.	TGTGCCAGCAGCCAGGGGACAGGGATTCAGCCCCAGCATTTT	CASSQGTGIQPQHF
TRBD1	TRBV5-1	TRBJ1-2	.	TGCGCCAGCAGCCCATACCGGGACAGCCTTGGCTACACCTTC	CASSPYRDSLGYTF